Below, 5 T cell receptor beta chains from the same sample are listed, as sequenced in a study of T cell clones after liver transplantation. Produced via immunoSEQ multiplex PCR; TCRdb's table is partial and in-frame only. Of about 68,000 clones detected, over 90% appear once; the ten largest clones hold 0.85% to 1%. The specimen was CD4+ T cells from blood, collected nearly 26 months after liver transplant. The source is a human patient who received a liver transplant. Some T cells may be transferred from the graft donor.

This chain uses TRBV6-5 with TRBJ2-7; 8 bases line up with TRBD1. The CDR3 loop spans 13 amino acids. V was clipped by 5 bases and J by 4 bases; unmatched bases: 4. The germline V gene has CDR1 MNHEY and CDR2 SVGAGI. In DNA, the CDR3 is TGTGCCAGCAGTCTTTGGACAGGGTACGAGCAGTACTTC. Translation gives CASSLWTGYEQYF.

This rearrangement joins TRBV30 to TRBJ1-2; a weak D match, TRBD1 (5 bases). There are 14 residues in the CDR3. The V end lost 3 bases, the J end lost 0 bases, and 11 bases lay between the germline ends. Looked up from germline, CDR1 is GTSNPN and CDR2 is SVGIG (reference sequence). CDR3 in DNA: TGTGCCTGGAGCGGGCAGGGAGCTAACTATGGCTACACCTTC. Translation: CAWSGQGANYGYTF.

This clone was recorded a few times. Other DNA sequences of this sample code for an identical CDR3. The gene calls are TRBV7-2 and TRBJ1-2; tentatively, D is TRBD1 (5 bases). The CDR3 is made up of 15 amino acids. V gave up 5 bases and J gave up 5 bases, with 18 bases separating them. Germline assignment: CDR1 SGHTA and CDR2 FQGNSA. This CDR3 reads CASSLPGGVNYGYTF. The CDR3 nucleotides are TGTGCCAGCAGCCTTCCGGGAGGGGTAAATTATGGCTACACCTTC. Complete variable domain (other parts from reference TRBV7-2 and TRBJ1-2): GAGVSQSPSNKVTEKGKDVELRCDPISGHTALYWYRQSLGQGLEFLIYFQGNSAPDKSGLPSDRFSAERTGGSVSTLTIQRTQQEDSAVYLCASSLPGGVNYGYTFGSGTRLTVV.

V gene TRBV7-2 combines with J gene TRBJ2-5, with D perhaps TRBD1 (5 bases). The germline V gene has CDR1 SGHTA and CDR2 FQGNSA. Trimming cost V 0 bases and J 5 bases, with 7 bases left between them. The CDR3 spans 13 residues. In nucleotides, the CDR3 is TGTGCCAGCAGCTTAGCCAGGGATGAGACCCAGTACTTC. Its translation is CASSLARDETQYF.

The chain recombines TRBV7-7 with TRBJ2-7; 7 positions agree with TRBD1. V shed 2 bases, J shed 2 bases, and the junction held 3 bases outside the gene matches. CDR3 size: 14 residues. Germline V gene lookup returns CDR1 SSHAT and CDR2 FNYEAQ (reference sequence). The CDR3 reads CASSLTTGAYEQYF. CDR3 nucleotide sequence: TGTGCCAGCAGCTTAACAACAGGGGCCTACGAGCAGTACTTC. The full variable domain, in which reference TRBV7-7 and TRBJ2-7 provide the parts outside the CDR3, is GAGVSQSPRYKVTKRGQDVTLRCDPISSHATLYWYQQALGQGPEFLTYFNYEAQPDKSGLPSDRFSAERPEGSISTLTIQRTEQRDSAMYRCASSLTTGAYEQYFGPGTRLTVT.